These T cell receptor beta chains were read from a single sample in a study of regulatory T cells in long-lasting Graves disease. TCRdb analysed the multiplex PCR reads with MiXCR anew, one entry per CDR3 protein. The table lists 650,000 to 700,000 distinct CDR3 sequences, about 30% of them singletons, with 35% to 55% in the top ten. The sample in question was peripheral blood mononuclear cells (PBMCs), obtained when the disease was refractory, from a patient treated with antithyroid drugs. These receptors were obtained from a female donor with Graves disease. The CDR3 runs from the conserved cysteine through the conserved F or W. Each record gives: J gene, clone size, V gene, D gene, CDR3 DNA, CDR3 protein. The D gene is left open where the match is weak. The size of a clone is reported for some rows only, either as once, few or many, or as a class for expanded clones.

j_call: TRBJ1-1
clone_size: many
v_call: TRBV28
d_call: NA
cdr3_nt: TGTGCCACACGGGAGGTTCTCATGAACACTGAAGCTTTCTTT
cdr3_aa: CATREVLMNTEAFF

j_call: TRBJ2-7
clone_size: once
v_call: TRBV29-1
d_call: TRBD2
cdr3_nt: TGCAGCGTTGTGGGGACTAGCGGAGGTTCCTACGAGCAGTACTTC
cdr3_aa: CSVVGTSGGSYEQYF

j_call: TRBJ1-1
clone_size: few
v_call: TRBV20-1
d_call: NA
cdr3_nt: TGCAGTGCCAATACGGGCACCTTGAACACTGAAGCTTTCTTT
cdr3_aa: CSANTGTLNTEAFF

j_call: TRBJ2-7
clone_size: NA
v_call: TRBV14
d_call: NA
cdr3_nt: TGTGCCAGCAGCCAAGACAGGGTAGTCCACGAGCAGTACTTC
cdr3_aa: CASSQDRVVHEQYF

j_call: TRBJ1-2
clone_size: many
v_call: TRBV2
d_call: TRBD1
cdr3_nt: TGTGCCAGCAGTGAAGCCCGGACAGGGAAAGGCTACACCTTC
cdr3_aa: CASSEARTGKGYTF

j_call: TRBJ1-1
clone_size: NA
v_call: TRBV29-1
d_call: NA
cdr3_nt: TGCAGCGTGGAACAGATGAACACTGAAGCTTTCTTT
cdr3_aa: CSVEQMNTEAFF

j_call: TRBJ2-7
clone_size: NA
v_call: TRBV5-1
d_call: NA
cdr3_nt: TGCGCCAGCAGCTCTGACTACCGCTCCTACGAGCAGTACTTC
cdr3_aa: CASSSDYRSYEQYF

j_call: TRBJ2-7
clone_size: few
v_call: TRBV11-2
d_call: TRBD2
cdr3_nt: TGTGCCAGCAGCCTCCGGACTAGCGGGTGGTCCTACGAGCAGTACTTC
cdr3_aa: CASSLRTSGWSYEQYF

j_call: TRBJ2-2
clone_size: many
v_call: TRBV11-2
d_call: NA
cdr3_nt: TGTGCCAGCAGCTTAGTAGGGGGGAGAGGGGAGCTGTTTTTT
cdr3_aa: CASSLVGGRGELFF

j_call: TRBJ2-2
clone_size: many
v_call: TRBV12-3/TRBV12-4
d_call: NA
cdr3_nt: TGTGCCAGCAGTTTTACCCCAGGGGAGGGCGGGGAGCTGTTTTTT
cdr3_aa: CASSFTPGEGGELFF

j_call: TRBJ2-5
clone_size: NA
v_call: TRBV6-5
d_call: NA
cdr3_nt: TGTGCCAGCAGTTACTCGGGGGTAGTAAAGACCCAGTACTTC
cdr3_aa: CASSYSGVVKTQYF

j_call: TRBJ1-5
clone_size: NA
v_call: TRBV6-2/TRBV6-3
d_call: NA
cdr3_nt: TGTGCCAGCAGTTACTCCAGGGGACCTCATCAGCCCCAGCATTTT
cdr3_aa: CASSYSRGPHQPQHF

j_call: TRBJ1-6
clone_size: few
v_call: TRBV5-4
d_call: NA
cdr3_nt: TGTGCCGGCGCTAAGGGGAATTCACCCCTCCACTTT
cdr3_aa: CAGAKGNSPLHF

j_call: TRBJ1-1
clone_size: few
v_call: TRBV7-9
d_call: NA
cdr3_nt: TGTGCCAGCAGCGCAAGGACAGTTGAAGCTTTCTTT
cdr3_aa: CASSARTVEAFF

j_call: TRBJ1-1
clone_size: NA
v_call: TRBV28
d_call: TRBD1
cdr3_nt: TGTGCCAGCAGCGATCCGGTTCAGGGGGCTGGGGCCACTGAAGCTTTCTTT
cdr3_aa: CASSDPVQGAGATEAFF

j_call: TRBJ1-5
clone_size: NA
v_call: TRBV28
d_call: TRBD1
cdr3_nt: TGTGCCAGCAGTCAACAGGGGTCCAATCAGCCCCAGCATTTT
cdr3_aa: CASSQQGSNQPQHF

j_call: TRBJ1-1
clone_size: many
v_call: TRBV11-2
d_call: TRBD1
cdr3_nt: TGTGCCAGCAGGGCAGGAGACCAGGGGGCTGGCACTGAAGCTTTCTTT
cdr3_aa: CASRAGDQGAGTEAFF

j_call: TRBJ1-4
clone_size: few
v_call: TRBV6-5
d_call: TRBD1
cdr3_nt: TGTGCCAGCAGTTCACGGTCAGGGGGGGCTGAAAAACTGTTTTTT
cdr3_aa: CASSSRSGGAEKLFF

j_call: TRBJ2-4
clone_size: NA
v_call: TRBV19
d_call: NA
cdr3_nt: TGTGCCAGTAGTATCGCAGAGAAAAACATTCAGTACTTC
cdr3_aa: CASSIAEKNIQYF

j_call: TRBJ1-1
clone_size: NA
v_call: TRBV28
d_call: TRBD1
cdr3_nt: TGTGCCAGCAAGCTGACAGGGGGCTTGCCTGAAGCTTTCTTT
cdr3_aa: CASKLTGGLPEAFF

j_call: TRBJ1-4
clone_size: few
v_call: TRBV3-1
d_call: NA
cdr3_nt: TGTGCCAGCAGCCAGGGGCGGGGAACTAATGAAAAACTGTTTTTT
cdr3_aa: CASSQGRGTNEKLFF

j_call: TRBJ1-4
clone_size: NA
v_call: TRBV3-1
d_call: NA
cdr3_nt: TGTGCCAGCAGCCAAGGGGAGTCTAATGAAAAACTGTTTTTT
cdr3_aa: CASSQGESNEKLFF

j_call: TRBJ1-4
clone_size: many
v_call: TRBV11-2
d_call: NA
cdr3_nt: TGTGCCAGCAGCTTCCAGGGGCCTAATGAAAAACTGTTTTTT
cdr3_aa: CASSFQGPNEKLFF

j_call: TRBJ1-2
clone_size: NA
v_call: TRBV29-1
d_call: NA
cdr3_nt: TGCAGCGTTGAAGAGGCAGGGACCCCTAACTATGGCTACACCTTC
cdr3_aa: CSVEEAGTPNYGYTF

j_call: TRBJ2-7
clone_size: NA
v_call: TRBV29-1
d_call: TRBD2
cdr3_nt: TGCAGCGTTGAAGGGACTAGCGGGAGGAGGTGCGAGCAGTACTTC
cdr3_aa: CSVEGTSGRRCEQYF

j_call: TRBJ2-2
clone_size: few
v_call: TRBV20-1
d_call: TRBD1
cdr3_nt: TGCAGTACCAATAGACCCGGGACAGGGGGCGGTGGCGGGGAGCTGTTTTTT
cdr3_aa: CSTNRPGTGGGGGELFF

j_call: TRBJ2-7
clone_size: many
v_call: TRBV20-1
d_call: TRBD1
cdr3_nt: TGCAGTGCTTACCGGGACAGTACCTACGAGCAGTACTTC
cdr3_aa: CSAYRDSTYEQYF

j_call: TRBJ2-6
clone_size: few
v_call: TRBV5-1
d_call: NA
cdr3_nt: TGCGCCAGCAGCTTGGGAGGGGTTTCTGGGGCCAACGTCCTGACTTTC
cdr3_aa: CASSLGGVSGANVLTF

j_call: TRBJ1-2
clone_size: few
v_call: TRBV28
d_call: NA
cdr3_nt: TGTGCCAGCAGTTTTAATGGGGCTGGCTACACCTTC
cdr3_aa: CASSFNGAGYTF

j_call: TRBJ2-6
clone_size: few
v_call: TRBV27
d_call: TRBD1
cdr3_nt: TGTGCCAGCACCGGGACAGGGGTTTTTGGGGCCAACGTCCTGACTTTC
cdr3_aa: CASTGTGVFGANVLTF

j_call: TRBJ1-2
clone_size: few
v_call: TRBV20-1
d_call: NA
cdr3_nt: TGCAGTGTACCGGTACCTAACTATGGCTACACCTTC
cdr3_aa: CSVPVPNYGYTF

j_call: TRBJ1-4
clone_size: few
v_call: TRBV20-1
d_call: TRBD1
cdr3_nt: TGCAGTGCTAGAGATTCAGGGGGTAGTGGAGAAAAACTGTTTTTT
cdr3_aa: CSARDSGGSGEKLFF

j_call: TRBJ1-5
clone_size: NA
v_call: TRBV19
d_call: NA
cdr3_nt: TGTGCCAGTAGTATATCTGCCAGGAGGGCAGGTCAGCCCCAGCATTTT
cdr3_aa: CASSISARRAGQPQHF

j_call: TRBJ2-5
clone_size: few
v_call: TRBV27
d_call: NA
cdr3_nt: TGTGCCAGCAGTAGTCAGGGGCGACAAGAGACCCAGTACTTC
cdr3_aa: CASSSQGRQETQYF

j_call: TRBJ1-1
clone_size: NA
v_call: TRBV12-5
d_call: NA
cdr3_nt: TGTGCTAGTGGTTTGGTTGTAGGGTCAAACACTGAAGCTTTCTTT
cdr3_aa: CASGLVVGSNTEAFF

j_call: TRBJ1-1
clone_size: few
v_call: TRBV10-3
d_call: TRBD1
cdr3_nt: TGTGCCATCAGTGCAGGGGGCTACACTGAAGCTTTCTTT
cdr3_aa: CAISAGGYTEAFF

j_call: TRBJ1-5
clone_size: few
v_call: TRBV4-2
d_call: NA
cdr3_nt: TGTGCCAGCAGCCAAGATCCGGGCAGGGGCGCAGGCAATCAGCCCCAGCATTTT
cdr3_aa: CASSQDPGRGAGNQPQHF

j_call: TRBJ2-7
clone_size: NA
v_call: TRBV4-1
d_call: NA
cdr3_nt: TGCGCCAGCAGCCAAGAAGGCGCACACTACGAGCAGTACTTC
cdr3_aa: CASSQEGAHYEQYF

j_call: TRBJ1-2
clone_size: NA
v_call: TRBV25-1
d_call: TRBD1
cdr3_nt: TGTGCCAGCAGTGAATATGGGACAGACGCTAACTATGGCTACACCTTC
cdr3_aa: CASSEYGTDANYGYTF

j_call: TRBJ2-7
clone_size: NA
v_call: TRBV2
d_call: NA
cdr3_nt: TGTGCCCTCCTCCGGCCGGGGTCCTACGAGCAGTACTTC
cdr3_aa: CALLRPGSYEQYF

j_call: TRBJ1-2
clone_size: NA
v_call: TRBV7-9
d_call: NA
cdr3_nt: TGTGCCAGCAGCGGAGTTGCGGGGTCTAACTATGGCTACACCTTC
cdr3_aa: CASSGVAGSNYGYTF

j_call: TRBJ2-2
clone_size: few
v_call: TRBV5-1
d_call: TRBD2
cdr3_nt: TGCGCCAGCAGCTTGGCTGCCCGAACTAGCGGGCGAACGAACACCGGGGAGCTGTTTTTT
cdr3_aa: CASSLAARTSGRTNTGELFF

j_call: TRBJ1-1
clone_size: few
v_call: TRBV18
d_call: NA
cdr3_nt: TGTGCCAGCTCCCTTCGTGACAGAGAATCTGAAGCTTTCTTT
cdr3_aa: CASSLRDRESEAFF

j_call: TRBJ1-3
clone_size: few
v_call: TRBV3-1
d_call: NA
cdr3_nt: TGTGCCAGCAGCCAGTACCGGGGGTCTGGAAACACCATATATTTT
cdr3_aa: CASSQYRGSGNTIYF

j_call: TRBJ1-2
clone_size: many
v_call: TRBV28
d_call: NA
cdr3_nt: TGTGCCAGCAGTTCTGCCGGGGACTATGGCTACACCTTC
cdr3_aa: CASSSAGDYGYTF

j_call: TRBJ2-5
clone_size: few
v_call: TRBV20-1
d_call: TRBD2
cdr3_nt: TGCAGTGCTTACGTCAGCGGGGGGGAAGGGACCCAGTACTTC
cdr3_aa: CSAYVSGGEGTQYF

j_call: TRBJ2-7
clone_size: NA
v_call: TRBV29-1
d_call: TRBD1
cdr3_nt: TGCAGCACTAAGACAGGGTCCTACGAGCAGTACTTC
cdr3_aa: CSTKTGSYEQYF

j_call: TRBJ1-1
clone_size: once
v_call: TRBV5-1
d_call: TRBD1
cdr3_nt: TGCGCCAGCAGCTTACGCGGACAGGGGGCTGGCACTGAAGCTTTCTTT
cdr3_aa: CASSLRGQGAGTEAFF

j_call: TRBJ1-1
clone_size: NA
v_call: TRBV5-1
d_call: TRBD1
cdr3_nt: TGCGCCAGCAGCGCCGGGACAGGGGGACTCACTGAAGCTTTCTTT
cdr3_aa: CASSAGTGGLTEAFF

j_call: TRBJ2-6
clone_size: NA
v_call: TRBV19
d_call: TRBD2
cdr3_nt: TGTGCCAGTAGTACGACATTCTGGACTAGCGGGAGAAGTGGGGCCAACGTCCTGACTTTC
cdr3_aa: CASSTTFWTSGRSGANVLTF

j_call: TRBJ1-1
clone_size: many
v_call: TRBV12-3/TRBV12-4
d_call: TRBD1
cdr3_nt: TGTGCCAGCAGGGTGGACAGGGTGACCACTGAAGCTTTCTTT
cdr3_aa: CASRVDRVTTEAFF

j_call: TRBJ2-5
clone_size: NA
v_call: TRBV29-1
d_call: TRBD2
cdr3_nt: TGCAGCGTCTCCCTAGCGGGAGGGCCTATGACCCAGTACTTC
cdr3_aa: CSVSLAGGPMTQYF

j_call: TRBJ1-1
clone_size: NA
v_call: TRBV5-1
d_call: NA
cdr3_nt: TGCGCCAGCAGGGGATTCTGGTCAAACATGAACACTGAAGCTTTCTTT
cdr3_aa: CASRGFWSNMNTEAFF

j_call: TRBJ1-5
clone_size: NA
v_call: TRBV20-1
d_call: NA
cdr3_nt: TGCAGTGCCGCCTCCCGAAGTCTGATTACGCCCCAGCATTTT
cdr3_aa: CSAASRSLITPQHF

j_call: TRBJ1-4
clone_size: few
v_call: TRBV6-1
d_call: NA
cdr3_nt: TGTGCCAGCAGGACCGCAGGGGTGTTGGGTGAAAAACTGTTTTTT
cdr3_aa: CASRTAGVLGEKLFF

j_call: TRBJ2-4
clone_size: NA
v_call: TRBV7-6
d_call: TRBD2
cdr3_nt: TGTGCCAGCAGCCGACAGCGGGGGCTAGCCAAAAACATTCAGTACTTC
cdr3_aa: CASSRQRGLAKNIQYF

j_call: TRBJ1-2
clone_size: NA
v_call: TRBV6-2/TRBV6-3
d_call: NA
cdr3_nt: TGTGCCAGCAGTTACTCATCGGCAGGGCTGACCTATGGCTACACCTTC
cdr3_aa: CASSYSSAGLTYGYTF